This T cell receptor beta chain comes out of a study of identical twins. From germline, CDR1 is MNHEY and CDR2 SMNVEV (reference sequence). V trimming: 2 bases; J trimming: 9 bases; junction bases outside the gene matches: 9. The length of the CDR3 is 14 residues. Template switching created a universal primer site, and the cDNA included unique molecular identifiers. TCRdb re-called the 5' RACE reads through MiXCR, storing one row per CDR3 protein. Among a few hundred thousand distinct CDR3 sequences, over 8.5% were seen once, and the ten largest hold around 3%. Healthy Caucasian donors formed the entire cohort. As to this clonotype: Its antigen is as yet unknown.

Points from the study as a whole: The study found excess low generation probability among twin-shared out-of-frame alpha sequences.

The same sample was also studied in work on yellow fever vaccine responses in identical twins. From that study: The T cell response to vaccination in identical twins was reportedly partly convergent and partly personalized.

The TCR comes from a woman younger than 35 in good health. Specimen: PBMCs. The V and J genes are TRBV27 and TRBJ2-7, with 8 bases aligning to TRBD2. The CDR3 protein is CASSLTSGPTGQYF. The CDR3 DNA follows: TGTGCCAGCAGTTTAACTAGCGGACCTACGGGGCAGTACTTC.